This T cell receptor (beta chain) is from a study of T cell responses to AZD1222 COVID-19 vaccine. Remarks on this clone: The antigen is unknown.

General observations from the study: The reported proportion of spike-specific TCRs targeting unmutated variant regions was nearly half.

Generated by immunoSEQ multiplex PCR, the TCRdb table keeps only in-frame clones and is missing some. The data show about 150,000 clones, around 90% seen once. The CDR3 extends over 11 amino acids. Germline V gene lookup returns CDR1 MNHEY and CDR2 SVGAGI. Deletions cut 10 bases from V and 4 bases from J, with 10 bases between. This specimen consisted of peripheral blood, obtained 28 days after the second AZD1222 dose. The chain links TRBV6-5 to TRBJ1-2; D is possibly TRBD1 (5 bases). The source is an adult who received the AZD1222 COVID-19 vaccine. The CDR3 DNA sequence: TGTGCCATTTCGACAGCCTATGGCTACACCTTC. Encoded protein: CAISTAYGYTF.